This TCR beta chain was sequenced for a study of liver allograft versus peripheral blood T cells (TCRdb year 2020). Broadly, across the study: In liver transplant recipients, the study looked at T cell receptor repertoires in the peripheral blood and set them against the repertoires found within the transplanted livers.

Findings and caveats that apply to the study as a whole: The T cell receptor repertoires within liver allografts were reported to be different from the T cell receptor repertoires detected in peripheral blood.

Relative to germline, V is 1 base shorter and J is 4 bases shorter, with 7 bases between their ends. From the germline V gene (reference sequence), CDR1 is GTSNPN and CDR2 is SVGIG. The CDR3 sequence holds 12 residues, the cysteine and phenylalanine included. Only CDR3 DNA remains: 36 bases, in frame from the first base. Points on this clonotype: Its specific antigen is unknown. No base qualities exist here, and no much larger clone lies one base off it.

Sequencing used an Illumina MiSeq. Clones were called with MiXCR by TCRdb after fastp trimmed the public reads at Q25, and only in-frame beta chains were retained. Every CDR3 protein is listed once, alongside the most common genes and DNA of its rows. Here the sample has some 10,000 distinct CDR3 sequences; over 15% occur a single time. The biggest ten clones account for 1.5% to 2% of the sample. The chain is made from TRBV30 and TRBJ1-2, with a tentative D gene TRBD1 over 5 matching bases. This clonotype originated in a human patient who had a liver transplant. Following a transplant, a fraction of the T cells may be traceable to the graft donor. The base sequence is TGTGCCTGGAGTGGAGGGACCTATGGCTACACCTTC. Translated, this is CAWSGGTYGYTF.